This T cell receptor beta chain came from a study of blood T cell repertoires in COVID-19. Study in general: Acute and convalescent COVID-19 specimens originated in the United States, Italy and Spain. PBMCs, B-cell-depleted T cells, or T cells provided the cDNA or gDNA that made up the material.

Original handling: Reference gene primer amplification gave estimated nucleated cell counts. Data came from immunoSEQ multiplex PCR; TCRdb stores just in-frame clones and leaves some out. The V and J calls and clone size are taken from that table; D and trimming were inferred from the DNA. Here the sample spans hundreds of thousands of clones, approximately 82% being singletons. J was trimmed by 5 bases and V by 1 base; bases with no gene match: 7. Per the germline V gene, CDR1 is SGHAT and CDR2 is FQNNGV. This CDR3 has 15 amino acids. The specimen was peripheral blood. The chain recombines TRBV11-2 with TRBJ2-5; 7 nucleotides align to TRBD1. This receptor was identified in a woman of 80 years or more with acute or convalescent COVID-19. The CDR3 here is CASSLGGGAIETQYF. The CDR3 DNA reads as TGTGCCAGCAGCTTAGGAGGGGGCGCGATCGAGACCCAGTACTTC.